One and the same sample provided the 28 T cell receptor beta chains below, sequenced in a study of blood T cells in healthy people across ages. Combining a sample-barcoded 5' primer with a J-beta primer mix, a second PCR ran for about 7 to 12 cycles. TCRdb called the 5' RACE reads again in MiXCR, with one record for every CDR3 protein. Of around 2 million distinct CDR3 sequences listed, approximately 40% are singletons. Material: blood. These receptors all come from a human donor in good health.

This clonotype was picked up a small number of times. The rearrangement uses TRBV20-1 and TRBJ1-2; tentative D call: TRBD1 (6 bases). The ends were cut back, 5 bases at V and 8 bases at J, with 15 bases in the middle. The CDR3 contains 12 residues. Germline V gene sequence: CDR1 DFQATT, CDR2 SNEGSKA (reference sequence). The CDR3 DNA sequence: TGCAGTGCTTATGTGGGGGCGCGGGGCTACACCTTC. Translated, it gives CSAYVGARGYTF.

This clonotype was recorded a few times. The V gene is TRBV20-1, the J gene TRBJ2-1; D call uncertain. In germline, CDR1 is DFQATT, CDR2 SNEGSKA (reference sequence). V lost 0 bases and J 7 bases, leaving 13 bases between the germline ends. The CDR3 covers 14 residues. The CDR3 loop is CSARDFKGLNEQFF. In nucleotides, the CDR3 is TGCAGTGCTAGAGATTTTAAAGGGTTAAATGAGCAGTTCTTC.

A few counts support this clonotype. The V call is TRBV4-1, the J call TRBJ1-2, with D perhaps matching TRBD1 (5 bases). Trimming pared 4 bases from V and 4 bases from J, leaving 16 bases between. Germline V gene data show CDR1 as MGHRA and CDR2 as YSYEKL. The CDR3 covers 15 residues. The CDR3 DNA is TGCGCCAGCAGCCGAGAAATGACAGCGGGCTATGGCTACACCTTC. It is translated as CASSREMTAGYGYTF.

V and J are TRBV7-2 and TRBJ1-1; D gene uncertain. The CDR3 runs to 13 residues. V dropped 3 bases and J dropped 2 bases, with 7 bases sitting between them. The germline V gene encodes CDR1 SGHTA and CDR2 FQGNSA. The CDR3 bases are TGTGCCAGCAGCTTTTACAGTAACACTGAAGCTTTCTTT. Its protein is CASSFYSNTEAFF.

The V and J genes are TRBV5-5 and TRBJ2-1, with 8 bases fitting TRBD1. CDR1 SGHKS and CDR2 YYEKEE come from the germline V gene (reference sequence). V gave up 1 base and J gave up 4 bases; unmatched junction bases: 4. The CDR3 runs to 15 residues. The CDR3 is CASSLRRDRYNEQFF. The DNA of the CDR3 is TGTGCCAGCAGCTTGAGGAGGGACAGGTACAATGAGCAGTTCTTC.

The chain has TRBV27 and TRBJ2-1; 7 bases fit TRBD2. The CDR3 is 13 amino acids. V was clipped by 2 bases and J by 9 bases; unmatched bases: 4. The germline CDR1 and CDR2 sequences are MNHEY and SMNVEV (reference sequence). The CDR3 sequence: CASSLSGEGEQFF. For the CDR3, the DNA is TGTGCCAGCAGTTTAAGTGGGGAGGGTGAGCAGTTCTTC.

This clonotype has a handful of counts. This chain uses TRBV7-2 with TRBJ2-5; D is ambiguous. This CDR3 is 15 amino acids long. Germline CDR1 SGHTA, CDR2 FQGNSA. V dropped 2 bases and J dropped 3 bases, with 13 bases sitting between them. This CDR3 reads CASSLKVADKETQYF. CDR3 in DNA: TGTGCCAGCAGCTTAAAAGTGGCTGATAAAGAGACCCAGTACTTC.

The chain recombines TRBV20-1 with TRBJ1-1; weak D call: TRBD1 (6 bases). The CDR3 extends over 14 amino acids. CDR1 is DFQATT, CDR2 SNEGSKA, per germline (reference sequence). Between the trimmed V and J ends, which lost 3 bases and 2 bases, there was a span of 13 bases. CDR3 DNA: TGCAGTGCTAGCAAGACAGGTTTTAACACTGAAGCTTTCTTT. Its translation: CSASKTGFNTEAFF.

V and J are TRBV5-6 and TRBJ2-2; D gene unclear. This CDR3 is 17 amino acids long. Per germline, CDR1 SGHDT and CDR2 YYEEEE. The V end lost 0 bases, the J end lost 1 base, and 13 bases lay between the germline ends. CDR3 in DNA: TGTGCCAGCAGCTTGGCGGTAATGAAGGGGAACACCGGGGAGCTGTTTTTT. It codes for CASSLAVMKGNTGELFF.

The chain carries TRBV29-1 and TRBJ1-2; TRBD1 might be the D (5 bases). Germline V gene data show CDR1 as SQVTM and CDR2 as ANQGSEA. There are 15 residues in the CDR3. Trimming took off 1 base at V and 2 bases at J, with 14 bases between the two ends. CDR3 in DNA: TGCAGCGTTGAAGTAGTGTCAGGGCCGAACTATGGCTACACCTTC. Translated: CSVEVVSGPNYGYTF.

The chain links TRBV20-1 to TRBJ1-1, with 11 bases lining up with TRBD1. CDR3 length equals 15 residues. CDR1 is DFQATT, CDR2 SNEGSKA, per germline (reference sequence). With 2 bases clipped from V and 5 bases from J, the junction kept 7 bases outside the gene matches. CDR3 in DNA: TGCAGTGCTAGATTCGGGGGGACAGGGGGGACTGAAGCTTTCTTT. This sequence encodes CSARFGGTGGTEAFF.

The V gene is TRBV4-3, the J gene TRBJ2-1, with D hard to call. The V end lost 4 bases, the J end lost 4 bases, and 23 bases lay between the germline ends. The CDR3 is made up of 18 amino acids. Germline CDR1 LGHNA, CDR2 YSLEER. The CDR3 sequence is CASSLNLPQTGLYNEQFF. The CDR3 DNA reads TGCGCCAGCAGCCTCAACCTTCCCCAGACCGGGCTTTACAATGAGCAGTTCTTC.

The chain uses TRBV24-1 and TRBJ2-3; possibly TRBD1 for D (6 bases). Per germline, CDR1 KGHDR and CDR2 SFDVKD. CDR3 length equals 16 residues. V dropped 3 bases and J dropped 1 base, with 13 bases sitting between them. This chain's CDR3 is CATSDNSWTGTDTQYF. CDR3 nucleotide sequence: TGTGCCACCAGTGATAATTCTTGGACAGGCACAGATACGCAGTATTTT.

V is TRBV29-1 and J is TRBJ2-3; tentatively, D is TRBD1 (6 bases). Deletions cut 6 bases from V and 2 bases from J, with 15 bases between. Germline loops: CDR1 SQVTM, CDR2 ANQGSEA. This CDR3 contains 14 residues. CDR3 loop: CSVCGTSLTDTQYF. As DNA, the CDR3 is TGCAGCGTCTGTGGGACATCCCTCACAGATACGCAGTATTTT.

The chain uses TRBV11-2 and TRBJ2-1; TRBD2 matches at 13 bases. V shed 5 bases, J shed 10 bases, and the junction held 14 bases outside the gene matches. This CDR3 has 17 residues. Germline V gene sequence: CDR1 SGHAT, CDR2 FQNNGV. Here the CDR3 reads CASSPLRTSGGSREQFF. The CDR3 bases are TGTGCCAGCAGCCCATTACGGACTAGCGGGGGTTCCAGGGAGCAGTTCTTC. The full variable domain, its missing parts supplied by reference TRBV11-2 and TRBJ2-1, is EAGVAQSPRYKIIEKRQSVAFWCNPISGHATLYWYQQILGQGPKLLIQFQNNGVVDDSQLPKDRFSAERLKGVDSTLKIQPAKLEDSAVYLCASSPLRTSGGSREQFFGPGTRLTVL.

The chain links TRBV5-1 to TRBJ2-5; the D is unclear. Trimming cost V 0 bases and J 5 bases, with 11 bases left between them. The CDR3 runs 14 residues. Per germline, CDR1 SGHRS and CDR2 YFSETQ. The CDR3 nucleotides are TGCGCCAGCAGCTTGGGGATAGGCTCCGAGACCCAGTACTTC. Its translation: CASSLGIGSETQYF. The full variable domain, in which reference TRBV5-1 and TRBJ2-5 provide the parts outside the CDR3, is KAGVTQTPRYLIKTRGQQVTLSCSPISGHRSVSWYQQTPGQGLQFLFEYFSETQRNKGNFPGRFSGRQFSNSRSEMNVSTLELGDSALYLCASSLGIGSETQYFGPGTRLLVL.

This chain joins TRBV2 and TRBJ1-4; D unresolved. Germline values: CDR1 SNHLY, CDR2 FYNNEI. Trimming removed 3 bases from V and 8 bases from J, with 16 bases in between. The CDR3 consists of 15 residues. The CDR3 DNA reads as TGTGCCAGCAGTGACCCTGGTAGGATGAAGGAAAAACTGTTTTTT. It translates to CASSDPGRMKEKLFF.

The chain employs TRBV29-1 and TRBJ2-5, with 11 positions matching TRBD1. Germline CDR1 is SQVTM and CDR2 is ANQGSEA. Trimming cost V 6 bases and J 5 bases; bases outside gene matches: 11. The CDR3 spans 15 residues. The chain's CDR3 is CSVGGTGGSRETQYF. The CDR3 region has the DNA TGCAGCGTCGGAGGGACAGGGGGGTCAAGGGAGACCCAGTACTTC.

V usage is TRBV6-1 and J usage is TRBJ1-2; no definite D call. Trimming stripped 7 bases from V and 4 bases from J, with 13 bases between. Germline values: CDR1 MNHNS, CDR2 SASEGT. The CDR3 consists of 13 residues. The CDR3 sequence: CASTGQKSYGYTF. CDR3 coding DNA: TGTGCCAGCACCGGTCAAAAAAGCTATGGCTACACCTTC.

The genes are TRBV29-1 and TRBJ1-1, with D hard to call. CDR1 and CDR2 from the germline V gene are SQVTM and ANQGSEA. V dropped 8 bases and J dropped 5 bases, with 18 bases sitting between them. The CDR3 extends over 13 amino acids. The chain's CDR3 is CSSLGNQETEAFF. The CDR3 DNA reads TGCAGCTCCCTTGGAAACCAGGAGACTGAAGCTTTCTTT.

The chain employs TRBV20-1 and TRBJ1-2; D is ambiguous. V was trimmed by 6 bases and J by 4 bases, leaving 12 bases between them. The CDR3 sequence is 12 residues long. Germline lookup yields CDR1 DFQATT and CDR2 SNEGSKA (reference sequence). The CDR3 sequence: CSAPLEGYGYTF. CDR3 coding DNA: TGCAGTGCCCCTTTGGAGGGCTATGGCTACACCTTC.

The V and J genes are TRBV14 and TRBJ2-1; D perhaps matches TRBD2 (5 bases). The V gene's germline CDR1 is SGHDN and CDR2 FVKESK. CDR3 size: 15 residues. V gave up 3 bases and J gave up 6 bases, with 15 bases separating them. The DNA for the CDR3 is TGTGCCAGCAGCCAGGCCCCCCGAGGGCTCAATGAGCAGTTCTTC. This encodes CASSQAPRGLNEQFF.

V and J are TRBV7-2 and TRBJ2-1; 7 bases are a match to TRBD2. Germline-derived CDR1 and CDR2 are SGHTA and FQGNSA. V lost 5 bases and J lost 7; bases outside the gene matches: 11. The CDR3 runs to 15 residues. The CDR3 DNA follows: TGTGCCAGCAGCCAATTCGCGACTAGCACGAATGAGCAGTTCTTC. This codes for CASSQFATSTNEQFF.

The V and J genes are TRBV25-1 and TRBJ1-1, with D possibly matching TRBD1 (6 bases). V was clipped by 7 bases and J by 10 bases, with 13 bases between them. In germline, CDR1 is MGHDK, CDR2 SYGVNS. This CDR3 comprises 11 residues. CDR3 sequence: CASKFLQGAFF. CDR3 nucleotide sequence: TGTGCCAGCAAATTCTTACAGGGAGCTTTCTTT.

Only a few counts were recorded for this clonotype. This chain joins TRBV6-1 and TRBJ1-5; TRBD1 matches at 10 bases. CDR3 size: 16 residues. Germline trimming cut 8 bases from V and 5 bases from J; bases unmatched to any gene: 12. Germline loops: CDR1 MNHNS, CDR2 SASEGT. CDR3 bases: TGTGCCAGCCGGAATGGGGACAGGGGATGGGATCAGCCCCAGCATTTT. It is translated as CASRNGDRGWDQPQHF.

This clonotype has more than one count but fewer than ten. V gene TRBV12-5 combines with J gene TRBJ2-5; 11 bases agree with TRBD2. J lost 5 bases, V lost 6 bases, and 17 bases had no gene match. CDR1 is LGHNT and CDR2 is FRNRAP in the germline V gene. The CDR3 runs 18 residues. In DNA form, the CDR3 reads TGTGCTAGTGGCACCACCACTGTTAGCGGGGGGGCTATGGAGACCCAGTACTTC. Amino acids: CASGTTTVSGGAMETQYF.

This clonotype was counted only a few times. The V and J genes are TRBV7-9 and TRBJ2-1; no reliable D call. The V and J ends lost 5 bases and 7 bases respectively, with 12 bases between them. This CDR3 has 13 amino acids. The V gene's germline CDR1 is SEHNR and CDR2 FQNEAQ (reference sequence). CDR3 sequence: CASSLLLFNEQFF. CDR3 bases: TGTGCCAGCAGCCTTTTACTATTTAATGAGCAGTTCTTC.

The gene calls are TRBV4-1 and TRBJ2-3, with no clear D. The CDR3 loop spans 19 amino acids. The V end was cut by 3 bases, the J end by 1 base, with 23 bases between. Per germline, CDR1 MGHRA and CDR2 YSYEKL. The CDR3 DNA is TGCGCCAGCAGCCAGGTAGATACACCTGATTTAACGGGCACAGATACGCAGTATTTT. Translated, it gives CASSQVDTPDLTGTDTQYF.